This T cell receptor (beta chain) was captured by sequencing in a study (dated by TCRdb to about 2015). In terms of the full investigation: The study examined whether tumor-infiltrating Tregs in breast cancer are drawn from blood Tregs or arise in situ by conversion from other CD4+ T cell subsets.

This clonotype came up many times. Its antigen specificity is not known. It has no much larger one-base neighbor in the sample; base qualities were not kept. Tregs were isolated as CD4+CD25+CD127-/low cells. Tregs, naive and memory CD4+ T cells from tumor, blood and ipsilateral draining lymph nodes of a handful of breast cancer patients underwent full-length TCR alpha and beta sequencing. Tumor tissue, along with lymph nodes from ipsilateral axillary dissection, was perfused with PBS, minced, and then digested using collagenase I and hyaluronidase. A purity exceeding 90% was confirmed by FACS for the sorted cell populations. Full-length TCR variable regions were amplified by 5' RACE PCR with constant-region reverse primers, followed by semi-nested PCR with Nested Universal Primer A. Using the ReliaPrep RNA Cell Miniprep System, total RNA was extracted, and the SMARTer RACE 5'/3' Kit was then used to reverse transcribe the RNA into 5'RACE-ready cDNA. Multiplex adaptors were used to barcode full-length TCR alpha and beta libraries, and the barcoded libraries were sequenced on an Illumina MiSeq. Processing in the source paper ran as follows. For each of nine subset-tissue groups, sequencing data from the five patients were combined, and the groups were compared by unsupervised clustering of TCR gene usage. The Morisita-Horn index was used to calculate repertoire similarity, with shared sequences weighted according to their contribution to each repertoire. TCRdb reran the public reads through fastp at Q25 and MiXCR, keeping productive beta chains. Identical CDR3 proteins give one entry, which carries the most common genes and DNA. TCRdb's processing, not the authors', yielded these V and J calls. This sample holds roughly 60,000 distinct CDR3 sequences; approximately 26% were observed only once. The top ten clonotypes cover roughly 2.1% of the sample.

The study at large found these results: The validation in the larger cohort was limited to a single TCR beta V-J rearrangement instead of whole repertoires. Tumor memory CD4+ T cell TCR gene usage clustered with blood and lymph node memory CD4+ cells and lymph node naive CD4+ cells. The greatest overlap of tumor-infiltrating Treg TCR alpha and beta sequences was with tumor naive CD4+ T cells, followed next by blood naive CD4+ T cells.

The sequencing input was tumor-infiltrating Tregs sorted from the breast tumor. This TCR was sampled from a female donor with breast cancer.

The CDR3 loop reads CASSQHGNYGYTF. The DNA is TGTGCCAGCAGCCAACACGGAAACTATGGCTACACCTTC. The V and J segments used are TRBV4-2 and TRBJ1-2; the D gene is unclear. V was cut back by 2 bases and J by 2 bases, leaving a gap of 6 bases between them. Including cysteine and phenylalanine, the CDR3 has 13 amino acids. Left in the record is the CDR3 DNA by itself, 39 bases read in frame from the first base. The CDR1 and CDR2 encoded by the germline V gene are LGHNA and YNFKEQ.